This record looks at one T cell receptor (beta chain) sequence and its context. Its recognized antigen is unknown. Base-call qualities are not available, and no considerably larger clone is one nucleotide away. This sample stems from a study of CD4 T cells in lung cancer (dated by TCRdb to the late 2010s). Study-level background: The study screened blood T cells of NSCLC patients for responses to candidate mutation-encoded neoepitopes and isolated neoantigen-specific CD4+ T-cell clones and TCRs. A few patients undergoing curative-intent resections for stage I-III non-small cell lung cancer provided the tumor and non-adjacent lung tissue. Aged 60 to 69 when blood was donated, the resected patients, most of whom were former smokers, had either lung adenocarcinoma or squamous cell carcinoma. Treatments the patients had received before donating blood included platinum chemotherapy, and some of the patients were given nivolumab or pembrolizumab. TCRB deep sequencing tracked the frequency of neoantigen-specific clonotypes in tumor resections, non-adjacent lung and cultured T-cell products.

The junction carries 9 bases between V and J, which are trimmed by 2 bases and 0 bases respectively. From the germline V gene (reference sequence), CDR1 is SEHNR and CDR2 is FQNEAQ. The CDR3 starts with the cysteine, ends with the phenylalanine, and has 15 residues. Only CDR3 DNA remains: 45 bases, in frame from the first base. Beyond this particular receptor, the publication reports: Some blood-derived responses might be explained by in vitro priming of naive T cells or cross-reactivity rather than by memory responses to the cancer.

Library preparation employed the immunoSEQ multiplex PCR assay. Qiagen DNeasy or QIAamp micro DNA kits were used to isolate DNA, and the Adaptive Biotechnology human TCRB sequencing kit was used to sequence TCRB. Sequencing of TCRB libraries was performed on an Illumina MiSeq. The original methods were these. The kit provider's software was used to analyze TCRB sequence data, and Fisher's exact test was applied to assess tumor enrichment of clonotype templates. The source is immuneACCESS, and TCRdb retained only in-frame sequences with V and J called. Part of the clones is not carried over; for the studies checked, unresolved V genes explain less than half of this, and the remainder is unexplained. That table supplies the V and J calls and clone size; D and trimming were determined from the DNA. The sample profile shows a few thousand clones; 70% to 75% of them were found once. The ten biggest clones cover 15% to 20% of the sample.

The V and J segments used are TRBV7-9 and TRBJ2-3; the D gene identity is not certain. The TCR comes from a man aged 60 to 69 with non-small cell lung cancer. The sequencing sample was made of lung tumor tissue. This receptor carries the CDR3 CASSLNWASTDTQYF. The sequenced DNA is TGTGCCAGCAGCTTAAATTGGGCTAGCACAGATACGCAGTATTTT.